This TCR beta chain is drawn from a study of regulatory T cells in long-lasting Graves disease. Trimming shortened V by 0 bases and J by 2 bases, and 6 bases separated the two germline ends. From germline, CDR1 is KGHDR and CDR2 SFDVKD. The CDR3 has 14 amino acids. Overall study findings and caveats: Newly diagnosed patients shared approximately 1,000 public clonotypes; persistent patients shared approximately 2,700.

This clonotype was detected many times. Its antigen remains unknown. As to time point: newly diagnosed GD, antithyroid drugs for less than 3 months. Scientists built the TCR library using RNA that was extracted from PBMCs. HTBI primers from iRepertoire and Arm-PCR of CDR3 regions yielded the TCR beta libraries. TCRdb recomputed calls from the multiplex PCR reads with MiXCR, one row per CDR3 protein. The table includes about 220,000 distinct CDR3 sequences, roughly 20% detected once. These records were also assigned to another study, of T cells in Graves' hyperthyroidism and ophthalmopathy. This second study says: HTBI primers were the set used in a first-round RT-PCR of the TCR CDR3.

This specimen was peripheral blood mononuclear cells (PBMCs), taken at new diagnosis, from a patient treated with antithyroid drugs. V is TRBV24-1 and J is TRBJ1-2; no clear D. The sequence came from a woman younger than 45 with Graves disease. The CDR3 sequence: CATSDLRGNYGYTF. The CDR3 nucleotides are TGTGCCACCAGTGATTTGCGCGGGAACTATGGCTACACCTTC.